Each of the 15 T cell receptor beta chains below was sequenced from the same sample in a study of a mutant IDH1 vaccine in newly diagnosed glioma. Profiled with immunoSEQ multiplex PCR; TCRdb holds only in-frame clones, not every one. The sample lists around 56,000 clones, about 80% occurring once. As to time point: week 5, during vaccination. Doses comprised 300 ug of mutant IDH1 20-mer peptide each, plus topical imiquimod. For these receptors, no antigen is known. Source: PBMCs, taken from a glioma patient whose treatment included an IDH1 peptide vaccine. The receptors were gathered from a man aged 30 to 45 with glioma.

CDR3 loop: CATGMGYGNQPQHF. DNA of the CDR3: TGTGCCACAGGTATGGGTTATGGCAATCAGCCCCAGCATTTT. The rearrangement uses TRBV15 and TRBJ1-5, with unresolved D. V lost 9 bases and J 2 bases, leaving 14 bases between the germline ends. The germline gives CDR1 LNHNV, CDR2 YYDKDF (reference sequence). The length of the CDR3 is 14 residues.

The chain recombines TRBV4-1 with TRBJ2-1; 8 nucleotides line up with TRBD1. V lost 2 bases to trimming and J lost 2 bases; unmatched junction nucleotides: 8. The germline gives CDR1 MGHRA, CDR2 YSYEKL. The CDR3 is 17 residues long. The CDR3 loop reads CASSQPTGGAPYNEQFF. CDR3 sequence (DNA): TGCGCCAGCAGCCAACCCACAGGGGGTGCTCCCTACAATGAGCAGTTCTTC.

In DNA form, the CDR3 reads TGTGCCAGCAGTGAAGCCTCCGGGGCAATCAGCCTGGGGCATTTT. Its protein product is CASSEASGAISLGHF. The gene calls are TRBV6-1 and TRBJ1-5; D perhaps matches TRBD1 (5 bases). CDR1 MNHNS and CDR2 SASEGT come from the germline V gene. The germline V and J ends were trimmed by 0 bases and 15 bases, with 21 bases remaining between them. The CDR3 contains 15 residues.

The chain recombines TRBV9 with TRBJ2-2; D remains unclear. The CDR3 consists of 14 residues. Trimming cost V 3 bases and J 0 bases, with 6 bases left between them. Germline assignment: CDR1 SGDLS and CDR2 YYNGEE. Written as DNA, the CDR3 is TGTGCCAGCAGCGCCAACCCGAACACCGGGGAGCTGTTTTTT. This codes for CASSANPNTGELFF.

This rearrangement joins TRBV7-8 to TRBJ2-7, with D possibly being TRBD2 (5 bases). There are 11 residues in the CDR3. CDR1 is SGHVS and CDR2 is FQNEAQ in the germline V gene. Trimming removed 8 bases from V and 7 bases from J, with 12 bases in between. The DNA of the CDR3 is TGTGCCAGCCCCTACGGGGAGGAGCAGTACTTC. Encoded protein: CASPYGEEQYF.

The chain joins TRBV6-1 to TRBJ2-7, with TRBD2 as a possible D gene (5 bases). This CDR3 spans 17 amino acids. Trimming pared 0 bases from V and 3 bases from J, leaving 18 bases between. Germline V gives CDR1 MNHNS, CDR2 SASEGT. CDR3 loop: CASSEALHPDGVYEQYF. The CDR3 region has the DNA TGTGCCAGCAGTGAAGCGCTCCATCCCGACGGGGTCTACGAGCAGTACTTC.

V gene TRBV11-2 combines with J gene TRBJ2-2; no definite D call. V lost 1 base and J 7 bases, leaving 10 bases between the germline ends. Per the germline V gene, CDR1 is SGHAT and CDR2 is FQNNGV. CDR3 length equals 14 residues. This CDR3 is CASSLVTSGGELFF. The CDR3 nucleotides read TGTGCCAGCAGCTTAGTAACCTCGGGCGGGGAGCTGTTTTTT.

The genes are TRBV5-8 and TRBJ2-3, with D perhaps given as TRBD1 or TRBD2 (5 bases each). This CDR3 spans 16 amino acids. Germline-derived CDR1 and CDR2 are SGHTS and YDEGEE. V was pared by 0 bases and J by 1 base, with 12 bases between. The CDR3 DNA reads TGTGCCAGCAGCTTGGGACAGAGGGTTGGCACAGATACGCAGTATTTT. Amino acids: CASSLGQRVGTDTQYF.

The chain uses TRBV5-8 and TRBJ1-1; D possibly corresponds to TRBD1 (5 bases). V was trimmed by 6 bases and J by 5 bases, leaving 20 bases between them. In germline, CDR1 is SGHTS, CDR2 YDEGEE. The CDR3 contains 15 residues. CDR3 coding DNA: TGTGCCAGCAAGGTTCGGGACTCAAGGAAAACTGAAGCTTTCTTT. Amino acids: CASKVRDSRKTEAFF.

The chain joins TRBV9 to TRBJ2-1; either TRBD1 or TRBD2 may fit D (6 bases each). CDR1 and CDR2 from the germline V gene are SGDLS and YYNGEE. The CDR3 extends over 13 amino acids. The V and J ends lost 7 bases and 8 bases respectively, with 16 bases between them. CDR3: CASRGQGFDEQFF. Here the CDR3 DNA reads TGTGCCAGCCGGGGGCAGGGTTTTGATGAGCAGTTCTTC.

This clone was recorded a few times. The rearrangement links TRBV5-1 to TRBJ2-2, with TRBD1 as a possible D gene (5 bases). Germline V gene data show CDR1 as SGHRS and CDR2 as YFSETQ. The V end lost 0 bases, the J end lost 7 bases, and 7 bases lay between the germline ends. The CDR3 runs 13 residues. DNA of the CDR3: TGCGCCAGCAGCTTGGCAGGGAACGGGGAGCTGTTTTTT. Amino acids: CASSLAGNGELFF.

In its sample, this clone was seen a few times. The rearrangement links TRBV7-6 to TRBJ2-3; unclear D gene. Germline V lookup: CDR1 SGHVS, CDR2 FNYEAQ. This CDR3 comprises 12 residues. V was shortened by 5 bases and J by 0 bases, with 3 bases between the two germline ends. In nucleotides, the CDR3 is TGTGCCAGCAGCCTCAGCACAGATACGCAGTATTTT. As protein: CASSLSTDTQYF.

In regard to this clone: One junction end disagrees with the germline gene, perhaps due to a read error. V and J are TRBV6-1 and TRBJ1-3, with D unresolved. Germline V gene lookup returns CDR1 MNHNS and CDR2 SASEGT. The CDR3 has 11 amino acids. CDR3 region: CASQVRGELDF. CDR3 sequence (DNA): TGTGCCAGCCAAGTTAGAGGCGAATTAGATTTT.

This clone was detected a few times. V and J are TRBV28 and TRBJ2-2; 7 nucleotides align to TRBD1. The CDR3 is 15 residues long. V gave up 3 bases and J gave up 4 bases; unmatched junction bases: 5. Per germline, CDR1 MDHEN and CDR2 SYDVKM. The DNA of the CDR3 is TGTGCCAGCAGTTTTCCGGGACAGACCACCGGGGAGCTGTTTTTT. Residues: CASSFPGQTTGELFF.

The gene calls are TRBV5-1 and TRBJ1-4, with D hard to call. CDR1 and CDR2 from the germline V gene are SGHRS and YFSETQ. CDR3 size: 16 residues. V lost 4 bases, J lost 0 bases, and 13 bases lay in between. The CDR3 here is CASSREPGTTNEKLFF. The DNA of the CDR3 is TGCGCCAGCAGCCGGGAGCCCGGAACAACTAATGAAAAACTGTTTTTT. Together with reference TRBV5-1 and TRBJ1-4, the CDR3 gives the full variable domain: KAGVTQTPRYLIKTRGQQVTLSCSPISGHRSVSWYQQTPGQGLQFLFEYFSETQRNKGNFPGRFSGRQFSNSRSEMNVSTLELGDSALYLCASSREPGTTNEKLFFGSGTQLSVL.